This record covers a single T cell receptor (beta chain). Profiling relied on immunoSEQ multiplex PCR, and the TCRdb table lists in-frame clones only, not all of them. This sample has hundreds of thousands of clones; roughly nine tenths occur once, and the top ten carry over 2%. Trimming took 0 bases from V and 3 from J, leaving 3 bases between them. CDR3 length: 13 residues. Germline CDR1 reads KGHSH; CDR2 reads LQKENI. These data originate in a study of blood T cell repertoires in COVID-19. The sample consisted of PBMCs or T cells enriched from blood (not recorded which). V gene TRBV18 combines with J gene TRBJ1-3; D remains unclear. This sequence was found in a woman between 18 and 30 years old who had recovered from COVID-19. As DNA, the CDR3 is TGTGCCAGCTCACCACCCAATGGAAACACCATATATTTT. Translation gives CASSPPNGNTIYF.